This T cell receptor (beta chain) is drawn from a study of T-cell reconstitution after alpha-beta-depleted transplantation in children. Overall study results and limits: Among T cells one year after transplant, newly produced cells accounted for most counts and diversity. At around two months after transplant, the alpha-beta T cells were reportedly derived from several hundred expanded clones that came from non-depleted graft cells. After transplant, high TCRbeta diversity at day 60 in some patients arose from surviving recipient T cells and thymic progenitors.

As to this clonotype: The antigen remains unidentified.

This CDR3 contains 15 residues. CDR1 is SGHRS and CDR2 is YFSETQ in the germline V gene. V gave up 1 base and J gave up 7 bases; unmatched junction bases: 7. Unique molecular identifiers were incorporated during preparation of the TCRbeta library. TCRdb redid the calling of the PCR reads with MiXCR, one entry per CDR3 protein. The sample includes 200,000 to 300,000 distinct CDR3 sequences, 25% of them seen just once. The chain combines TRBV5-1 with TRBJ2-1; 8 bases agree with TRBD2. The TCR originated in a girl aged 2-10 years with Fanconi anemia, due to receive a stem cell transplant. This specimen consisted of PBMCs, obtained before TCRalphabeta/CD19-depleted stem cell transplant. The CDR3 DNA sequence: TGCGCCAGCAGCTTGCGTAGCGGGATCTATAATGAGCAGTTCTTC. This translates into CASSLRSGIYNEQFF.